Shown below are 10 T cell receptor beta chains from a single sample sequenced in a study of T cell repertoires and HLA-DP antigens (dated by TCRdb to between 2017 and 2018). These receptors are not linked to any known antigen. Receptor libraries were prepared by the immunoSEQ multiplex PCR assay. The source is immuneACCESS, and TCRdb retained only in-frame sequences with V and J called. Part of the clones is not carried over; for the studies checked, unresolved V genes explain less than half of this, and the remainder is unexplained. This sample has some 110,000 clones in its table, and approximately 92% of those were observed once. About 0.3% of the sample lies in the top ten. The specimen sequenced was CD4+ T cells from PBMCs. Source of these receptors: a woman between 18 and 29 years old in good health and CMV-seronegative.

The chain has TRBV28 and TRBJ1-5; TRBD1 is a possible D gene (5 bases). This CDR3 comprises 15 residues. V was shortened by 4 bases and J by 4 bases, with 14 bases between the two germline ends. The germline V gene encodes CDR1 MDHEN and CDR2 SYDVKM. CDR3 sequence (DNA): TGTGCCAGCAGTTCCACCGGGGCATCTAATCAGCCCCAGCATTTT. Residues: CASSSTGASNQPQHF.

The chain has TRBV18 and TRBJ2-7, with TRBD1 matching 9 bases. Losses at the gene ends were 5 bases for V and 0 bases for J; bases not matched to a gene: 5. This CDR3 contains 15 residues. The V gene's germline CDR1 is KGHSH and CDR2 LQKENI. CDR3 DNA sequence: TGTGCCAGCTCATTGGGGACAGGGAGCTCCTACGAGCAGTACTTC. Translation gives CASSLGTGSSYEQYF.

The gene calls are TRBV5-1 and TRBJ1-1; no definite D call. Germline V gene data show CDR1 as SGHRS and CDR2 as YFSETQ. V lost 4 bases, J lost 4 bases, and 14 bases lay in between. This CDR3 has 14 amino acids. DNA for the CDR3: TGCGCCAGCAGCCTGGCGGGGTCCGGCACTGAAGCTTTCTTT. As protein: CASSLAGSGTEAFF.

The chain is built from TRBV11-1 and TRBJ2-1; D is unresolved. The CDR3 sequence is 13 residues long. V dropped 4 bases and J dropped 2 bases, with 6 bases sitting between them. Germline CDR1 and CDR2: SGHAT and FQDESV (reference sequence). CDR3 DNA sequence: TGTGCCAGCAGCTCCCGGGCCTACAATGAGCAGTTCTTC. Translating it yields CASSSRAYNEQFF.

This chain uses TRBV27 with TRBJ2-1, with D hard to call. The CDR3 is 16 residues long. Germline CDR1 is MNHEY and CDR2 is SMNVEV (reference sequence). V lost 6 bases and J lost 0, with 15 bases in between. In DNA, the CDR3 is TGTGCCAGCAGGGGCACAGCATGGAGCTCCTACAATGAGCAGTTCTTC. It codes for CASRGTAWSSYNEQFF.

V usage is TRBV18 and J usage is TRBJ2-5; 10 bases agree with TRBD1. The germline V gene encodes CDR1 KGHSH and CDR2 LQKENI. J gave up 7 bases and V 2 bases, and 7 bases lay outside the gene matches. The CDR3 is 15 residues long. CDR3 amino acids: CASSPKSGQGGTQYF. The CDR3 DNA sequence: TGTGCCAGCTCACCAAAGTCCGGACAGGGGGGGACCCAGTACTTC.

The chain joins TRBV28 to TRBJ2-7; the D call may be TRBD1 or TRBD2 (6 bases each). Germline V gives CDR1 MDHEN, CDR2 SYDVKM. V shed 6 bases and J shed 4 bases, with 7 bases lying between them. CDR3 length: 11 residues. CDR3: CASRGGYEQYV. The CDR3 nucleotides read TGTGCCAGCAGAGGGGGGTACGAGCAGTACGTC.

The genes are TRBV5-1 and TRBJ2-1; 8 bases fit TRBD2. With V trimmed by 0 bases and J by 8 bases, 13 bases remained unmatched. The CDR3 spans 17 residues. Germline-derived CDR1 and CDR2 are SGHRS and YFSETQ. CDR3 in amino acids: CASSLGASGYTLDEQFF. In DNA, the CDR3 is TGCGCCAGCAGCTTGGGGGCTAGCGGGTATACTTTGGATGAGCAGTTCTTC.

This sequence joins TRBV6-6 and TRBJ2-7; D gene uncertain. V shed 4 bases and J shed 0 bases, with 10 bases lying between them. Germline-derived CDR1 and CDR2 are MNHNY and SVGAGI (reference sequence). The CDR3 contains 14 residues. CDR3: CASSWTLPSYEQYV. For the CDR3, the DNA is TGTGCCAGCAGTTGGACCCTGCCCTCCTACGAGCAGTACGTC.

The V gene is TRBV28, the J gene TRBJ2-3; D is possibly TRBD1 (5 bases). Germline CDR1 reads MDHEN; CDR2 reads SYDVKM. Trimming pared 7 bases from V and 6 bases from J, leaving 8 bases between. This CDR3 has 11 residues. The CDR3 sequence: CASTRQDTQYF. The CDR3 bases are TGTGCCAGCACAAGACAGGATACGCAGTATTTT.